The T cell receptor (beta chain) described here comes from a study of Ad26.COV2.S vaccination and SARS-CoV-2 variants. Study-level information: Donor participated within the Ad26.COV2.S arm of the COV1001 trial.

Study-wide results and caveats: Total T cell responses were possibly underestimated by TCR breadth and depth analyses.

Details on this clone: Its matching antigen is unknown.

Germline V lookup: CDR1 MNHEY, CDR2 SMNVEV (reference sequence). CDR3 length: 15 residues. Trimming at V came to 3 bases and at J to 5 bases, leaving 7 bases not matched to a gene. Sequencing used immunoSEQ multiplex PCR; TCRdb keeps in-frame clones, though not all of them. The profile shows more than 250,000 clones, approximately 87% of them singletons. The treatment: roughly 20 received Ad26.COV2.S at low or high dose, single or two shots; about 5 received placebo; per-sample allocation not given. Sampling occurred on day 63 after the first vaccine or placebo injection. In Boston, an adult donor aged 18-55 years took part. An Ad26 vector expressing Wuhan-strain SARS-CoV-2 spike served as the vaccine.

This chain uses TRBV27 with TRBJ1-2; TRBD1 agrees at 9 bases. The sequence came from a person between 18 and 59 years old who received the Ad26.COV2.S COVID-19 vaccine or a placebo. The input for sequencing was peripheral blood, taken in a trial of Ad26.COV2.S vaccine versus placebo. In nucleotides, the CDR3 is TGTGCCAGCAGTTTTGGGACAGGGAGAGGGTATGGCTACACCTTC. Protein: CASSFGTGRGYGYTF.